Below, 23 T cell receptor beta chains from the same sample are listed, as sequenced in a study of T-cell memory formation after mild COVID-19. From the 5' RACE reads, TCRdb called clonotypes with MiXCR, one entry per CDR3 protein. The data contain roughly 480,000 distinct CDR3 sequences, 25% of them singletons. The material sequenced was PBMCs or a T cell subset sorted from them (not recorded which). The receptor set was obtained from an adult woman who had mild COVID-19 (a few samples of this study predate the infection). Cell type and time point are not known.

V gene TRBV5-5 combines with J gene TRBJ1-2; 7 bases map to TRBD1. V dropped 4 bases and J dropped 5; count of bases not matched to a gene: 11. This CDR3 is built from 15 residues. Germline CDR1 and CDR2: SGHKS and YYEKEE (reference sequence). This chain's CDR3 is CASSEDRFPFYGYTF. For the CDR3, the DNA is TGTGCCAGCAGCGAGGACAGGTTCCCTTTTTATGGCTACACCTTC.

The V gene is TRBV9, the J gene TRBJ2-5, with a tentative D call TRBD2 (6 bases). The germline V gene encodes CDR1 SGDLS and CDR2 YYNGEE. This CDR3 comprises 14 residues. V was cut by 4 bases and J by 5 bases, with 15 bases left in between. CDR3 loop: CASSPLSGEETQYF. The CDR3 region has the DNA TGTGCCAGCAGCCCCCTTTCGGGGGAGGAGACCCAGTACTTC.

The chain recombines TRBV6-5 with TRBJ1-2, with D perhaps TRBD1 (6 bases). CDR1 and CDR2 (germline): MNHEY, SVGAGI. V lost 9 bases to trimming and J lost 10 bases, with 24 bases between them. This CDR3 has 14 residues. Written as DNA, the CDR3 is TGTGCCAGTTCACCTAGACAGGACCAGAGTGCCTACACCTTC. Translated, it gives CASSPRQDQSAYTF.

This clonotype was detected a few times. The V gene is TRBV2, the J gene TRBJ2-5; TRBD2 agrees at 12 bases. After removal of 4 bases from V and 3 bases from J, the junction contained 3 bases not matched to a gene. The CDR3 is 15 amino acids. Germline CDR1 SNHLY, CDR2 FYNNEI. DNA of the CDR3: TGTGCCAGCAGTGCCCGACTAGCGGGGGAAGAGACCCAGTACTTC. It specifies CASSARLAGEETQYF.

The V gene is TRBV7-2, the J gene TRBJ2-2, with a tentative D call TRBD2 (7 bases). The CDR3 is 16 amino acids. The V end was cut by 10 bases, the J end by 3 bases, with 21 bases between. Germline V gene sequence: CDR1 SGHTA, CDR2 FQGNSA. The CDR3 DNA is TGTGCCACCAAGCCCCGGTCGGGGGGCGACACCGGGGAGCTGTTTTTT. Translated, it gives CATKPRSGGDTGELFF.

This clonotype has just a few counts. The genes are TRBV20-1 and TRBJ2-1; 12 positions agree with TRBD2. The CDR3 spans 15 residues. J was trimmed by 5 bases and V by 3 bases; bases with no gene match: 5. Looked up from germline, CDR1 is DFQATT and CDR2 is SNEGSKA (reference sequence). CDR3 in DNA: TGCAGTGCTAGCCCTAGCGGGAGGGTCCACAATGAGCAGTTCTTC. It specifies CSASPSGRVHNEQFF.

This rearrangement joins TRBV27 to TRBJ1-4; D not certain. V was trimmed by 8 bases and J by 3 bases, leaving 19 bases between them. The CDR3 length is 16 residues. CDR1 and CDR2 (germline): MNHEY, SMNVEV (reference sequence). CDR3 sequence reads: CASQSWGGRANEKLFF. CDR3 bases: TGTGCCAGCCAATCGTGGGGAGGTAGAGCTAATGAAAAACTGTTTTTT. Full variable domain (remainder filled in from reference TRBV27 and TRBJ1-4): EAQVTQNPRYLITVTGKKLTVTCSQNMNHEYMSWYRQDPGLGLRQIYYSMNVEVTDKGDVPEGYKVSRKEKRNFPLILESPSPNQTSLYFCASQSWGGRANEKLFFGSGTQLSVL.

The genes are TRBV29-1 and TRBJ2-7; 7 nucleotides agree with TRBD2. J was trimmed by 3 bases and V by 1 base; bases with no gene match: 0. In germline, CDR1 is SQVTM, CDR2 ANQGSEA. This CDR3 comprises 12 residues. CDR3 sequence: CSVEAGGYEQYF. In nucleotides, the CDR3 is TGCAGCGTTGAAGCGGGAGGCTACGAGCAGTACTTC.

Only a few counts were recorded for this clonotype. V is TRBV13 and J is TRBJ2-7; TRBD2 aligns across 9 bases. Germline-derived CDR1 and CDR2 are PRHDT and FYEKMQ (reference sequence). CDR3 size: 13 residues. The ends lost 6 bases at V and 4 bases at J; junction bases unmatched: 4. CDR3 nucleotide sequence: TGTGCCAGCAGTTACACTAGCGGGTACGAGCAGTACTTC. It is translated as CASSYTSGYEQYF.

This clonotype was observed a handful of times. This chain joins TRBV7-8 and TRBJ2-3, with TRBD1 identical over 8 bases. Germline trimming cut 3 bases from V and 11 bases from J; bases unmatched to any gene: 10. The CDR3 runs 14 residues. CDR1 is SGHVS, CDR2 FQNEAQ, per germline. The CDR3 nucleotides read TGTGCCAGCAGCTTTCCGGGACAGGATTTAGAGCAGTATTTT. This sequence encodes CASSFPGQDLEQYF.

Only a few counts were recorded for this clonotype. The chain has TRBV7-2 and TRBJ2-1, with 13 bases fitting TRBD2. Germline V gene lookup returns CDR1 SGHTA and CDR2 FQGNSA. V lost 5 bases and J lost 2; bases outside the gene matches: 3. The CDR3 spans 16 residues. DNA of the CDR3: TGTGCCAGCAGCAGACTAGCGGGAGGCACCTACAATGAGCAGTTCTTC. Translated: CASSRLAGGTYNEQFF.

CDR3 bases: TGTGCCAGCAGTCCCACGGGGGGGGGGATTTACGAGCAGTACTTC. It is translated as CASSPTGGGIYEQYF. The chain employs TRBV12-3 or TRBV12-4 and TRBJ2-7; 8 positions match TRBD2. J lost 4 bases, V lost 5 bases, and 10 bases had no gene match. The CDR3 contains 15 residues.

A few counts support this clonotype. The V call is TRBV6-6, the J call TRBJ2-3; 11 nucleotides align to TRBD2. V gave up 7 bases and J gave up 6 bases; unmatched junction bases: 9. CDR1 and CDR2 (germline): MNHNY, SVGAGI (reference sequence). CDR3 size: 15 residues. The CDR3: CASNSRLAGRDTQYF. CDR3 nucleotide sequence: TGTGCCAGCAACTCTCGACTAGCGGGGAGGGATACGCAGTATTTT.

This clonotype appeared a few times. The chain joins TRBV30 to TRBJ2-3, with a weak D call TRBD2 (5 bases). The germline V and J ends were trimmed by 0 bases and 6 bases, with 10 bases remaining between them. Germline V CDR1 and CDR2: GTSNPN, SVGIG (reference sequence). This CDR3 is built from 13 residues. CDR3 nucleotide sequence: TGTGCCTGGAGTGTACTTTGGAGGGATACGCAGTATTTT. Translating it yields CAWSVLWRDTQYF.

For this clonotype: At one boundary the junction diverges from the germline segment, which might be a read error. The chain employs TRBV25-1 and TRBJ2-3; either TRBD1 or TRBD2 may supply D (6 bases each). This CDR3 is 14 amino acids long. CDR1 and CDR2 (germline): MGHDK, SYGVNS. The CDR3 nucleotides read TGTGACAGCAGTGTGGAGGGGGGCACAGATACGCAGTATTTT. It is translated as CDSSVEGGTDTQYF. The full variable domain, with the rest looked up from reference TRBV25-1 and TRBJ2-3, is EADIYQTPRYLVIGTGKKITLECSQTMGHDKMYWYQQDPGMELHLIHYSYGVNSTEKGDLSSESTVSRIRTEHFPLTLESARPSHTSQYLCDSSVEGGTDTQYFGPGTRLTVL.

The chain recombines TRBV20-1 with TRBJ2-3, with no clear D. The CDR3 sequence is 14 residues long. The germline V and J ends were trimmed by 2 bases and 1 base, with 10 bases remaining between them. Per germline, CDR1 DFQATT and CDR2 SNEGSKA (reference sequence). The DNA for the CDR3 is TGCAGTGCTAGAAGTTATGAGGGCACAGATACGCAGTATTTT. Its translation is CSARSYEGTDTQYF.

This chain uses TRBV6-5 with TRBJ1-1; D not certain. The V end lost 8 bases, the J end lost 0 bases, and 13 bases lay between the germline ends. The CDR3 is made up of 14 amino acids. Germline values: CDR1 MNHEY, CDR2 SVGAGI. The CDR3 DNA follows: TGTGCCAGCGAATCCAGATTCTTGAACACTGAAGCTTTCTTT. This sequence encodes CASESRFLNTEAFF.

The V gene is TRBV3-1, the J gene TRBJ2-7; D is possibly TRBD2 (5 bases). The V gene's germline CDR1 is LGHDT and CDR2 YNNKEL (reference sequence). The CDR3 contains 15 residues. The germline V and J ends were trimmed by 1 base and 5 bases, with 15 bases remaining between them. CDR3 region: CASSQGPYEGHEQYF. CDR3 sequence (DNA): TGTGCCAGCAGCCAAGGCCCGTATGAGGGCCACGAGCAGTACTTC.

V gene TRBV12-3 or TRBV12-4 combines with J gene TRBJ2-1; 10 bases are shared with TRBD1. J gave up 7 bases and V 2 bases, and 5 bases lay outside the gene matches. The CDR3 sequence is 15 residues long. CDR3 bases: TGTGCCAGCAGTTTAAGACAGGGGGCGCGTAATGAGCAGTTCTTC. This gives the protein CASSLRQGARNEQFF.

The chain joins TRBV5-1 to TRBJ2-5, with D maybe TRBD1 (5 bases). CDR1 and CDR2 from the germline V gene are SGHRS and YFSETQ. The CDR3 length is 14 residues. V was trimmed by 4 bases and J by 3 bases, leaving 13 bases between them. The CDR3 region is CASSPTEYKETQYF. For the CDR3, the DNA is TGCGCCAGCAGCCCGACAGAATATAAAGAGACCCAGTACTTC.

This chain joins TRBV7-8 and TRBJ2-1; perhaps TRBD1 as D (5 bases). CDR1 and CDR2 (germline): SGHVS, FQNEAQ. CDR3 size: 12 residues. Trimming pared 3 bases from V and 8 bases from J, leaving 8 bases between. CDR3 loop: CASSFRGHEQFF. For the CDR3, the DNA is TGTGCCAGCAGCTTTAGGGGTCATGAGCAGTTCTTC.

This chain's CDR3 is CASSSGPGEGNTEAFF. The CDR3 bases are TGTGCCAGCAGCTCGGGCCCGGGAGAGGGGAACACTGAAGCTTTCTTT. The chain has TRBV5-5 and TRBJ1-1; D unresolved. V was clipped by 3 bases and J by 1 base, with 16 bases between them. CDR1 is SGHKS, CDR2 YYEKEE, per germline (reference sequence). The CDR3 has 16 amino acids.

V usage is TRBV12-3 or TRBV12-4 and J usage is TRBJ1-2, with D tentatively TRBD1 (5 bases). V was clipped by 6 bases and J by 8 bases, with 10 bases between them. The CDR3 is 11 residues long. The CDR3 DNA is TGTGCCAGCAGGGCAGGGTACGGCTACACCTTC. This codes for CASRAGYGYTF.